The clone carrying this TCR beta chain was recorded a few times. Its antigen is as yet unknown. This entry comes from a study of cytomegalovirus exposure and HLA in healthy donors. Study-level findings and limits: It was about 180 TCR beta chains that were listed as cytomegalovirus-associated.

A multiplex PCR was run with 60 Vbeta primers and 13 Jbeta primers. Data came from immunoSEQ multiplex PCR; TCRdb stores just in-frame clones and leaves some out. The sample lists roughly 200,000 clones; around four fifths were seen once. The CDR3 has 15 amino acids. Trimming left V 4 bases short and J 9 bases short, with 19 bases between. The germline CDR1 and CDR2 sequences are ENHRY and SYGVKD. The sequencing sample was made of PBMCs. The chain has TRBV10-3 and TRBJ2-1; possible D gene TRBD2, 6 bases. This receptor was obtained from a man in his forties or fifties in good health and CMV-seropositive. The CDR3 is CAISAPGKGRTEQFF. CDR3 sequence (DNA): TGTGCCATCAGTGCCCCCGGGAAAGGGAGGACTGAGCAGTTCTTC.